What follows are 15 T cell receptor beta chains derived from one specimen sequenced in a study of blood T cell repertoires in COVID-19. Clones were sequenced by immunoSEQ multiplex PCR, and TCRdb holds only the in-frame ones, with some missing. The data show around 430,000 clones, around 88% seen once. Specimen: peripheral blood. The receptor set was obtained from a woman in her forties or fifties with COVID-19, enrolled during active disease.

The genes are TRBV7-9 and TRBJ1-2; 8 nucleotides align to TRBD1. CDR1 is SEHNR and CDR2 is FQNEAQ in the germline V gene (reference sequence). V was clipped by 1 base and J by 6 bases; unmatched bases: 7. The CDR3 spans 15 residues. The CDR3 loop reads CASSLVPQGADGYTF. In DNA, the CDR3 is TGTGCCAGCAGCTTAGTGCCCCAGGGGGCGGATGGCTACACCTTC.

V and J are TRBV2 and TRBJ1-4, with TRBD1 matching 8 bases. The germline gives CDR1 SNHLY, CDR2 FYNNEI. This CDR3 region has 13 residues. Trimming cost V 8 bases and J 3 bases; bases outside gene matches: 2. This CDR3 reads CASRTGSNEKLFF. DNA for the CDR3: TGTGCCAGCCGGACAGGGTCTAATGAAAAACTGTTTTTT.

J is TRBJ1-2 and V is TRBV21-1. TRBV21-1 is described as a pseudogene. The CDR3 totals 13 residues. CDR3 residues: CASSKESHDGYTF. The CDR3 DNA sequence: TGTGCCAGCAGCAAAGAGAGCCACGATGGCTACACCTTC.

This clone was seen just once. The gene calls are TRBV24-1 and TRBJ2-7; 10 nucleotides align to TRBD1. The germline gives CDR1 KGHDR, CDR2 SFDVKD. V shed 2 bases, J shed 4 bases, and the junction held 4 bases outside the gene matches. The CDR3 sequence is 15 residues long. Here the CDR3 reads CATSDSSGQGYEQYF. CDR3 in DNA: TGTGCCACCAGTGATTCCTCGGGACAGGGGTACGAGCAGTACTTC.

This chain links TRBV12-3 or TRBV12-4 with TRBJ1-1; D is undetermined. The CDR3 has 13 residues. V was pared by 0 bases and J by 1 base, with 3 bases between. In DNA, the CDR3 is TGTGCCAGCAGTTTAGCGGCGAACACTGAAGCTTTCTTT. This gives the protein CASSLAANTEAFF.

The CDR3 loop is CSASAFGGREQYF. The CDR3 bases are TGCAGTGCTAGTGCCTTCGGGGGGCGCGAGCAGTACTTC. V usage is TRBV20-1 and J usage is TRBJ2-7, with D possibly matching TRBD2 (7 bases). The CDR3 has 13 residues. Trimming removed 3 bases at V and 6 bases at J, with 15 bases between. The germline gives CDR1 DFQATT, CDR2 SNEGSKA (reference sequence).

The chain links TRBV5-1 to TRBJ2-7; 12 bases are shared with TRBD1. This CDR3 spans 15 amino acids. V shed 4 bases, J shed 5 bases, and the junction held 7 bases outside the gene matches. Germline CDR1 and CDR2: SGHRS and YFSETQ. The CDR3 reads CASSPGTGGFNEQYF. The DNA for the CDR3 is TGCGCCAGCAGCCCCGGGACAGGGGGCTTTAACGAGCAGTACTTC.

This clone came up once. The chain employs TRBV7-2 and TRBJ1-1; D gene ambiguous. Germline V lookup: CDR1 SGHTA, CDR2 FQGNSA. V shed 6 bases and J shed 5 bases, with 10 bases lying between them. This CDR3 has 12 amino acids. Here the CDR3 DNA reads TGTGCCAGCAGTCAGAGGACTACTGAAGCTTTCTTT. Translated: CASSQRTTEAFF.

The chain couples TRBV7-9 to TRBJ2-2, with D maybe TRBD1 (6 bases). V was pared by 5 bases and J by 7 bases, with 17 bases between. The germline CDR1 and CDR2 sequences are SEHNR and FQNEAQ (reference sequence). The CDR3 sequence is 15 residues long. In DNA form, the CDR3 reads TGTGCCAGCAGCCTGTTAACAGGGAAAAACGGGGAGCTGTTTTTT. It yields the protein CASSLLTGKNGELFF.

The chain carries TRBV30 and TRBJ1-1; D perhaps matches TRBD1 (5 bases). The CDR3 is made up of 14 amino acids. V lost 0 bases, J lost 11 bases, and 19 bases lay in between. Looked up from germline, CDR1 is GTSNPN and CDR2 is SVGIG (reference sequence). The DNA for the CDR3 is TGTGCCTGGAGTGTACGGGGGAGAAGGGTGAGGGCTTTCTTT. It encodes CAWSVRGRRVRAFF.

This clone was detected once. The same CDR3 is also encoded by other DNA sequences in this sample. The chain uses TRBV12-3 or TRBV12-4 and TRBJ2-1; no clear D. The CDR3 runs to 13 residues. V lost 3 bases, J lost 4 bases, and 7 bases lay in between. The CDR3 DNA follows: TGTGCCAGCAGTTTCTCCCTTTACAATGAGCAGTTCTTC. Its protein product is CASSFSLYNEQFF.

This chain joins TRBV5-4 and TRBJ1-1; tentative D call: TRBD1 (5 bases). CDR1 and CDR2 (germline): SGHNT, YYREEE (reference sequence). The V gene lost 4 bases and the J gene lost 3 bases, with 13 bases spanning the gap. The CDR3 runs to 14 residues. The CDR3 bases are TGTGCCAGCAGCCCTGTTGGGGCGGACACTGAAGCTTTCTTT. It yields the protein CASSPVGADTEAFF.

The CDR3 DNA reads TGTGCCAGCAGCCTCGCCTTCCAAGGGGGCTACTACGAGCAGTACTTC. This codes for CASSLAFQGGYYEQYF. The V call is TRBV11-2, the J call TRBJ2-7, with TRBD1 matching 7 bases. The V gene end was trimmed by 5 bases and the J gene end by 3 bases; junction bases not matched to a gene: 13. The germline gives CDR1 SGHAT, CDR2 FQNNGV. This CDR3 comprises 16 residues.

The chain has TRBV11-2 and TRBJ1-1; tentative D call: TRBD1 (6 bases). This CDR3 has 14 amino acids. V gave up 5 bases and J gave up 2 bases, with 12 bases separating them. Germline CDR1 SGHAT, CDR2 FQNNGV. The CDR3 DNA is TGTGCCAGCAGCGCAACAGGGATCAACACTGAAGCTTTCTTT. It yields the protein CASSATGINTEAFF.

The CDR3 loop reads CASSSYRDIGSEKLFF. Here the CDR3 DNA reads TGTGCCAGCAGCTCGTACCGGGACATTGGAAGCGAAAAACTGTTTTTT. V usage is TRBV2 and J usage is TRBJ1-4; tentatively, D is TRBD1 (6 bases). The CDR3 runs to 16 residues. Trimming removed 6 bases from V and 8 bases from J, with 22 bases in between. Germline V gene lookup returns CDR1 SNHLY and CDR2 FYNNEI.